This T cell receptor (beta chain) appears in the sequencing data of a study of T-cell reconstitution after alpha-beta-depleted transplantation in children. General study results and limits: A year had passed since transplant, and T-cell counts and diversity by then came mostly from newly produced T cells.

This CDR3 region has 14 residues. The germline V gene has CDR1 SGHRS and CDR2 YFSETQ. V was pared by 0 bases and J by 0 bases, with 4 bases between. This clonotype has at least ten counts. Antigen unknown. Unique molecular identifiers featured in how the TCRbeta library was prepared. A single record per CDR3 protein comes from TCRdb applying MiXCR to the PCR reads. The sample carries 500,000 to 600,000 distinct CDR3 sequences, roughly 27% recorded once. This clonotype originated in a boy in the first two years of life with Wiskott-Aldrich syndrome, due to receive a stem cell transplant. The V and J genes are TRBV5-1 and TRBJ1-3, with D unresolved. The sample was PBMCs, taken before TCRalphabeta/CD19-depleted stem cell transplant. The DNA of the CDR3 is TGCGCCAGCAGCTTGGCATCCTCTGGAAACACCATATATTTT. This encodes CASSLASSGNTIYF.